The 27 T cell receptor beta chains below come from one sample, sequenced in a study of blood T cell repertoires in COVID-19. TCRdb's table, derived via immunoSEQ multiplex PCR, lists solely in-frame clones and lacks some. The sample shows 200,000 to 250,000 clones, roughly 90% of them seen only once. The source material was peripheral blood. These receptor sequences come from a man between 60 and 75 years old with COVID-19, enrolled during active disease.

The genes are TRBV5-1 and TRBJ2-2; possibly TRBD1 for D (5 bases). The CDR3 is 13 residues long. CDR1 is SGHRS, CDR2 YFSETQ, per germline. Trimming pared 4 bases from V and 7 bases from J, leaving 11 bases between. CDR3 sequence (DNA): TGCGCCAGCAGCGGTGACAGTGTCGGGGAGCTGTTTTTT. Its translation: CASSGDSVGELFF.

This clone was seen a single time. The chain employs TRBV21-1 and TRBJ1-6; TRBD1, the D gene given by the table, was not confirmed from the DNA. TRBV21-1 is tagged as a pseudogene. The CDR3 runs 20 residues. The CDR3 reads CASSENRDRVFWSYNSPLHF. The DNA of the CDR3 is TGTGCCAGCAGCGAAAACCGGGACAGGGTTTTTTGGTCCTATAATTCACCCCTCCACTTT.

The rearrangement joins TRBV7-9 to TRBJ2-3, with TRBD2 matching 10 bases. V dropped 5 bases and J dropped 6; count of bases not matched to a gene: 8. Per the germline V gene, CDR1 is SEHNR and CDR2 is FQNEAQ (reference sequence). The CDR3 extends over 15 amino acids. The CDR3 bases are TGTGCCAGCAGCCCCCTAGCGGGAGTAACGGATACGCAGTATTTT. Its translation: CASSPLAGVTDTQYF.

In DNA, the CDR3 is TGTGCCACCAGTGACTTCGACAGTTTCTGCCCAGGTTGGGAGCAGTACTTC. Its translation is CATSDFDSFCPGWEQYF. This rearrangement joins TRBV24-1 to TRBJ2-7; D might be TRBD1 (5 bases). With 4 bases removed from V and 7 bases from J, the gap between germline ends came to 25 bases. The V gene's germline CDR1 is KGHDR and CDR2 SFDVKD. The CDR3 spans 17 residues.

This chain links TRBV18 with TRBJ2-5; tentatively, D is TRBD2 (5 bases). Trimming stripped 8 bases from V and 2 bases from J, with 12 bases between. Germline lookup yields CDR1 KGHSH and CDR2 LQKENI. This CDR3 has 13 residues. CDR3 sequence reads: CASERGRQETQYF. The CDR3 DNA is TGTGCCAGCGAACGGGGAAGGCAAGAGACCCAGTACTTC.

J is TRBJ2-3 and V is TRBV27, with a possible D match to TRBD2 (5 bases). Germline V CDR1 and CDR2: MNHEY, SMNVEV (reference sequence). Trimming pared 4 bases from V and 6 bases from J, leaving 11 bases between. There are 13 residues in the CDR3. As DNA, the CDR3 is TGTGCCAGCAGTTATCTGGGAGATGATACGCAGTATTTT. As protein: CASSYLGDDTQYF.

This chain uses TRBV5-5 with TRBJ2-7, with D maybe TRBD2 (6 bases). CDR1 SGHKS and CDR2 YYEKEE come from the germline V gene (reference sequence). CDR3 length equals 18 residues. Trimming took off 3 bases at V and 4 bases at J, with 26 bases between the two ends. CDR3 nucleotide sequence: TGTGCCAGCAGCTCCCGGGGTTTCTTGCGGGAAGGAGGTTACGAGCAGTACTTC. It translates to CASSSRGFLREGGYEQYF.

The chain uses TRBV4-3 and TRBJ2-3; D remains unclear. Deletions cut 1 base from V and 4 bases from J, with 15 bases between. Germline V gene sequence: CDR1 LGHNA, CDR2 YSLEER. The CDR3 loop spans 16 amino acids. CDR3 residues: CASSQGATLRSDTQYF. CDR3 sequence (DNA): TGCGCCAGCAGCCAAGGGGCTACACTCAGGTCAGATACGCAGTATTTT.

The rearrangement joins TRBV2 to TRBJ1-1; 7 bases are shared with TRBD1. Germline values: CDR1 SNHLY, CDR2 FYNNEI. The CDR3 runs 12 residues. Unmatched junction bases numbered 4, after V lost 11 bases and J lost 1 base. The CDR3 region has the DNA TGTGCCGGACGACAGGGGAACACTGAAGCTTTCTTT. Encoded protein: CAGRQGNTEAFF.

This chain links TRBV5-6 with TRBJ2-5; 7 bases line up with TRBD1. Germline V gene sequence: CDR1 SGHDT, CDR2 YYEEEE. V gave up 4 bases and J gave up 3 bases; unmatched junction bases: 3. The CDR3 runs 13 residues. CDR3 loop: CASSVDREETQYF. Here the CDR3 DNA reads TGTGCCAGCAGCGTTGACAGGGAAGAGACCCAGTACTTC.

This clone was found many times. The chain joins TRBV7-9 to TRBJ2-2; D is uncertain. The CDR3 has 12 amino acids. Germline CDR1 SEHNR, CDR2 FQNEAQ (reference sequence). V dropped 4 bases and J dropped 6 bases, with 6 bases sitting between them. This CDR3 reads CASSSVAGELFF. CDR3 in DNA: TGTGCCAGCAGCTCCGTCGCCGGGGAGCTGTTTTTT.

There are a few counts of this clone. The chain recombines TRBV15 with TRBJ1-4; D unresolved. CDR1 LNHNV and CDR2 YYDKDF come from the germline V gene (reference sequence). Trimming shortened V by 1 base and J by 8 bases, and 5 bases separated the two germline ends. This CDR3 comprises 12 residues. The CDR3 is CATSRGSEKLFF. The CDR3 DNA is TGTGCCACCAGCAGAGGAAGCGAAAAACTGTTTTTT.

The V gene is TRBV2, the J gene TRBJ1-2; D might be TRBD1 (6 bases). This CDR3 is 14 amino acids long. Germline values: CDR1 SNHLY, CDR2 FYNNEI. Trimming removed 5 bases at V and 8 bases at J, with 18 bases between. CDR3 protein: CASSLPGTLEGYTF. The CDR3, as DNA: TGTGCCAGCAGTCTCCCTGGGACACTCGAGGGCTACACCTTC. The complete variable domain, with remaining parts taken from reference TRBV2 and TRBJ1-2, reads EPEVTQTPSHQVTQMGQEVILRCVPISNHLYFYWYRQILGQKVEFLVSFYNNEISEKSEIFDDQFSVERPDGSNFTLKIRSTKLEDSAMYFCASSLPGTLEGYTFGSGTRLTVV.

This clone was counted only a few times. The V and J genes are TRBV6-5 and TRBJ1-5; the D gene is possibly TRBD1 (6 bases). Trimming left V 6 bases short and J 0 bases short, with 12 bases between. Germline CDR1 is MNHEY and CDR2 is SVGAGI. The CDR3 covers 15 residues. The CDR3 sequence is CASRQGPYSNQPQHF. CDR3 nucleotides: TGTGCCAGCAGACAGGGCCCCTATAGCAATCAGCCCCAGCATTTT.

The DNA for the CDR3 is TGTGCCAGCAGCTCAGACGGGGTACCCAGAAACACCATATATTTT. Its translation is CASSSDGVPRNTIYF. This chain joins TRBV7-8 and TRBJ1-3, with D unclear. Germline V gene sequence: CDR1 SGHVS, CDR2 FQNEAQ. This CDR3 spans 15 amino acids. The V end lost 4 bases, the J end lost 5 bases, and 15 bases lay between the germline ends.

This sequence joins TRBV7-9 and TRBJ1-2; no clear D. Germline assignment: CDR1 SEHNR and CDR2 FQNEAQ (reference sequence). The CDR3 consists of 13 residues. Trimming stripped 5 bases from V and 10 bases from J, with 17 bases between. CDR3 sequence: CASSLSPQRDYTF. The CDR3 DNA is TGTGCCAGCAGCCTCTCTCCACAGAGGGACTACACCTTC.

This clone was seen a handful of times. The chain carries TRBV5-1 and TRBJ2-7; 7 bases fit TRBD1. With V trimmed by 5 bases and J by 0 bases, 14 bases remained unmatched. The CDR3 is 17 residues long. The germline CDR1 and CDR2 sequences are SGHRS and YFSETQ. Here the CDR3 reads CASRTGQPGPSSYEQYF. In nucleotides, the CDR3 is TGCGCCAGCAGGACGGGACAGCCGGGGCCTAGCTCCTACGAGCAGTACTTC.

The rearrangement uses TRBV28 and TRBJ2-7, with D perhaps TRBD2 (6 bases). CDR3 length: 14 amino acids. V was cut by 7 bases and J by 2 bases, with 15 bases left in between. The germline CDR1 and CDR2 sequences are MDHEN and SYDVKM. The CDR3 coding sequence is TGTGCCAGCACCCTAGGCGGGGTCACCTACGAGCAGTACTTC. It translates to CASTLGGVTYEQYF.

This chain joins TRBV27 and TRBJ1-4; the D is unclear. CDR1 is MNHEY and CDR2 is SMNVEV in the germline V gene (reference sequence). This CDR3 has 14 amino acids. Deletions cut 3 bases from V and 7 bases from J, with 12 bases between. CDR3 protein: CASSLWAAGEKLFF. Written as DNA, the CDR3 is TGTGCCAGCAGTTTGTGGGCCGCGGGTGAAAAACTGTTTTTT.

J is TRBJ1-2 and V is TRBV27; possibly TRBD1 for D (6 bases). The V gene lost 8 bases and the J gene lost 3 bases, with 16 bases spanning the gap. The CDR3 contains 14 residues. The germline gives CDR1 MNHEY, CDR2 SMNVEV (reference sequence). CDR3 nucleotides: TGTGCCAGCGGGACCTTACAGGGCGACTATGGCTACACCTTC. Translating gives CASGTLQGDYGYTF.

DNA for the CDR3: TGTGCCAGCAGTGATACTACTGCGGGAAACACCATATATTTT. This gives the protein CASSDTTAGNTIYF. The chain joins TRBV2 to TRBJ1-3; D is undetermined. CDR1 and CDR2 (germline): SNHLY, FYNNEI. Trimming removed 3 bases at V and 4 bases at J, with 10 bases between. CDR3 length: 14 residues.

The chain is built from TRBV5-6 and TRBJ1-1; 7 bases line up with TRBD1. Germline V lookup: CDR1 SGHDT, CDR2 YYEEEE. The CDR3 has 13 amino acids. Trimming took 0 bases from V and 5 from J; bases not matched to a gene: 1. This chain's CDR3 is CASSLGDRTEAFF. DNA of the CDR3: TGTGCCAGCAGCTTGGGGGACAGAACTGAAGCTTTCTTT.

Only a few counts were recorded for this clone. The rearrangement uses TRBV30 and TRBJ1-5; 7 bases are a match to TRBD1. The CDR3 totals 13 residues. The germline V gene encodes CDR1 GTSNPN and CDR2 SVGIG (reference sequence). The V gene end was trimmed by 5 bases and the J gene end by 5 bases; junction bases not matched to a gene: 6. The CDR3 nucleotides are TGTGCCTGGTCCCGACAGGGCGATCAGCCCCAGCATTTT. Amino acids: CAWSRQGDQPQHF.

Here the CDR3 reads CAWSGPQGAGTEAFF. The DNA for the CDR3 is TGTGCCTGGAGCGGTCCTCAGGGGGCCGGGACTGAAGCTTTCTTT. This sequence joins TRBV30 and TRBJ1-1; TRBD1 agrees at 8 bases. V was clipped by 3 bases and J by 5 bases; unmatched bases: 11. This CDR3 has 15 residues. The V gene's germline CDR1 is GTSNPN and CDR2 SVGIG (reference sequence).

This clone is termed medium-sized. The chain links TRBV10-3 to TRBJ2-5; D unclear. The CDR3 runs to 16 residues. The V end was cut by 3 bases, the J end by 1 base, with 15 bases between. Germline-derived CDR1 and CDR2 are ENHRY and SYGVKD. This CDR3 reads CAISDPDDTIQETQYF. The CDR3 DNA sequence: TGTGCCATCAGTGACCCCGATGACACCATCCAAGAGACCCAGTACTTC.

Regarding this clone: Other DNA sequences of this sample code for an identical CDR3. DNA of the CDR3: TGTGCCAGCTCACCGGGGACAGGAAACACCGGGGAGCTGTTTTTT. Protein: CASSPGTGNTGELFF. The chain is built from TRBV18 and TRBJ2-2; 8 bases are shared with TRBD1. The V segment lost 3 bases and the J segment 2 bases; nucleotides outside the gene matches: 2. The CDR3 extends over 15 amino acids. Germline V CDR1 and CDR2: KGHSH, LQKENI.

A single count supports this clone. The chain combines TRBV4-1 with TRBJ1-2; possibly TRBD1 for D (6 bases). V lost 3 bases and J lost 1, with 12 bases in between. This CDR3 region has 15 residues. Germline values: CDR1 MGHRA, CDR2 YSYEKL. CDR3 residues: CASSQPWTDNYGYTF. The CDR3 bases are TGCGCCAGCAGCCAGCCCTGGACAGATAACTATGGCTACACCTTC.